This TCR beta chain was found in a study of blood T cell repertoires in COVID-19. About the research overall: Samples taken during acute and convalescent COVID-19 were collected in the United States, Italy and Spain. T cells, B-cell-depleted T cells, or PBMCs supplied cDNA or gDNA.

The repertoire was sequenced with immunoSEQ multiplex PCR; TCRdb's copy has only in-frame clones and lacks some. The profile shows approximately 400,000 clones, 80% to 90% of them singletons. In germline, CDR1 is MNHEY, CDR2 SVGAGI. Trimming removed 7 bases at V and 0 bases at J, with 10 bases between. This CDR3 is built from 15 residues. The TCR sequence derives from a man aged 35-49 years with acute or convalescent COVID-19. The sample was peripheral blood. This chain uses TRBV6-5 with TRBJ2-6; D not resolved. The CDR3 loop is CASKRYVSGANVLTF. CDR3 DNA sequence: TGTGCCAGCAAACGCTACGTCTCTGGGGCCAACGTCCTGACTTTC.